Below, one T cell receptor (beta chain) is given with its context. This sample stems from a study of cytomegalovirus exposure and HLA in healthy donors. The CDR3 spans 14 residues. The germline V gene has CDR1 SGHKS and CDR2 YYEKEE (reference sequence). Trimming removed 4 bases from V and 6 bases from J, with 14 bases in between. With 60 Vbeta and 13 Jbeta primers, the PCR was carried out. Sequencing used immunoSEQ multiplex PCR; TCRdb keeps in-frame clones, though not all of them. This sample carries around 150,000 clones, 65% to 80% of them seen once, and the ten largest clones take 5% to 8.5%. The chain has TRBV5-5 and TRBJ1-5, with D hard to call. Sequencing was performed on PBMCs. The receptor comes from a man aged 35-49 years in good health and CMV-seropositive. Here the CDR3 DNA reads TGTGCCAGCAGCCCCACCGCTAAAAGTCAGCCCCAGCATTTT. Protein product: CASSPTAKSQPQHF.